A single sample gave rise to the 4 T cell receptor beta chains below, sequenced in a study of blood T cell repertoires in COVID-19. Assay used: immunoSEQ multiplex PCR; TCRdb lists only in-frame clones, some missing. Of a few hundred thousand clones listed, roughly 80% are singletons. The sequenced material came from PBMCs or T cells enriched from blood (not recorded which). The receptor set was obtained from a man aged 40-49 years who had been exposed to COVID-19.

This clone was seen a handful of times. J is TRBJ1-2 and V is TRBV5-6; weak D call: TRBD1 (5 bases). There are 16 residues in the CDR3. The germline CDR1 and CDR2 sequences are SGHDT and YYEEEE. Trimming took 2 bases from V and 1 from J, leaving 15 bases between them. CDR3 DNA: TGTGCCAGCAGCTTAGGCCGGGACTGGGATAACTATGGCTACACCTTC. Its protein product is CASSLGRDWDNYGYTF.

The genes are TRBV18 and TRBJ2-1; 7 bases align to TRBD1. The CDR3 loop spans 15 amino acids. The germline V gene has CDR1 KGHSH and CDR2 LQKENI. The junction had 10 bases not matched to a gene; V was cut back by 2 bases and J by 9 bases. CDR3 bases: TGTGCCAGCTCACCAGGGACAGCCAAAGGAGGTGAGCAGTTCTTC. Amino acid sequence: CASSPGTAKGGEQFF.

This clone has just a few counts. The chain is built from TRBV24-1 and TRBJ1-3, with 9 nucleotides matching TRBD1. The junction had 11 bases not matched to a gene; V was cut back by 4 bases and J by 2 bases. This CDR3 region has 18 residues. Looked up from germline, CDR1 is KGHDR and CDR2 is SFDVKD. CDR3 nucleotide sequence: TGTGCCACCAGTGACCCAACAGGGGGCGCTGAAACTGGAAACACCATATATTTT. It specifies CATSDPTGGAETGNTIYF.

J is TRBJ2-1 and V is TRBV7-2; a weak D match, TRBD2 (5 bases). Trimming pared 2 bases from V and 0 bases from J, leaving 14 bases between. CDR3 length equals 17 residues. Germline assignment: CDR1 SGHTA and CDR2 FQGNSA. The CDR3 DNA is TGTGCCAGCAGCTTATTTGAGGGTGGCAGCTCCTACAATGAGCAGTTCTTC. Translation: CASSLFEGGSSYNEQFF.